The rows below give T cell receptor beta chains drawn from one sample of a study of blood T cell repertoires in COVID-19. Measured with immunoSEQ multiplex PCR; TCRdb has only the in-frame clones, and not every one. The data show 88,000 or so clones, with 85% seen just once and 3.8% held by the top ten. Material: peripheral blood. The receptors were gathered from a man aged 55 to 69 with acute or convalescent COVID-19. Both conserved end residues are part of each CDR3. Fields, in order: CDR3 length, clone size, J gene, V gene, CDR3 protein. Size is stated for part of the rows, as once, few or many counts, or as a class when the clone is expanded.

16	.	TRBJ2-3	TRBV5-1	CASSQEGRINTDTQYF
16	once	TRBJ2-7	TRBV19	CASSGRLATSSYEQYF
13	.	TRBJ1-2	TRBV12-3/TRBV12-4	CASSADRVGGYTF
14	.	TRBJ1-4	TRBV7-7	CASSLTGFGEKLFF
13	.	TRBJ2-3	TRBV7-6	CASSLVGTGAQYF
15	.	TRBJ1-4	TRBV7-8	CASSFSGSSGEKLFF
12	once	TRBJ2-5	TRBV29-1	CSVELGAKTQYF
16	.	TRBJ2-7	TRBV11-3	CASSTTPGTGVIEQYF
16	.	TRBJ2-7	TRBV6-5	CASSYSIATSRYEQYF
16	.	TRBJ2-7	TRBV19	CASSGGAGDYSYEQYF
12	.	TRBJ2-3	TRBV12-3/TRBV12-4	CASTPFPDTQYF
13	.	TRBJ1-2	TRBV6-4	CASSDTGDYGYTF
14	.	TRBJ1-2	TRBV7-9	CASSLVEGLGGYTF
16	.	TRBJ2-3	TRBV24-1	CATSEGRSGSTDTQYF
13	.	TRBJ1-1	TRBV2	CASSMWQNTEAFF
14	.	TRBJ2-3	TRBV11-2	CASSLPSGGHTQYF
16	.	TRBJ1-1	TRBV5-4	CASSLDWDTRNTEAFF
15	.	TRBJ1-6	TRBV7-2	CASSRIQGARSPLHF
12	.	TRBJ2-3	TRBV9	CASSVVQDTQYF
16	.	TRBJ2-4	TRBV21-1	CASSKVKGMPKNIQYF
15	.	TRBJ2-5	TRBV7-6	CASSLEFGRGETQYF
14	.	TRBJ2-2	TRBV6-5	CASNPRRGTGELFF
13	.	TRBJ2-7	TRBV7-8	CASSLGRLREQYF
13	.	TRBJ1-6	TRBV6-5	CASRGQGASPLHF
12	.	TRBJ2-7	TRBV11-1	CASRGQDYEQYF
17	once	TRBJ1-1	TRBV19	CASSNIRGGKGDTEAFF
13	once	TRBJ2-1	TRBV14	CASSQAGEDEQFF
12	.	TRBJ2-3	TRBV19	CATPGSTDTQYF
16	.	TRBJ2-1	TRBV5-4	CASSTSGSGGYNEQFF
15	.	TRBJ2-3	TRBV6-5	CASSYDAGGTDTQYF
15	.	TRBJ1-5	TRBV5-3	CARSSKEGRNQPQHF
14	many	TRBJ1-1	TRBV7-2	CASSLATGSTEAFF
15	.	TRBJ2-1	TRBV11-2	CASSLDGRGGGEQFF
15	few	TRBJ2-7	TRBV11-3	CASSPGLAAIYEQYF
13	.	TRBJ2-2	TRBV30	CAWNPGGIGELFF
16	.	TRBJ1-3	TRBV14	CASSQVAGSAGNTIYF
15	few	TRBJ1-1	TRBV5-4	CASSRTTGVNTEAFF
14	.	TRBJ1-2	TRBV4-3	CASSQDPGDYGYTF
15	.	TRBJ1-1	TRBV6-1	CASSEVPKNRVEAFF
17	.	TRBJ2-2	TRBV29-1	CSRPGTGLYSNTGELFF
15	.	TRBJ2-1	TRBV7-3	CASSIAGGPYNEQFF
15	.	TRBJ2-7	TRBV3-1/TRBV3-2	CASSLTSGKSHEQYF
12	.	TRBJ1-6	TRBV6-6	CAIWRMDSPLHF
15	.	TRBJ2-7	TRBV3-1/TRBV3-2	CASSFALAGGSEQYF
12	.	TRBJ2-7	TRBV7-2	CASSLGRYEQYF
13	.	TRBJ2-5	TRBV18	CASSPGQGETQYF
11	once	TRBJ2-7	TRBV30	CAWSVTYEQYF
13	.	TRBJ2-2	TRBV3-1/TRBV3-2	CASSQDLIGELFF
14	.	TRBJ1-2	TRBV6-2/TRBV6-3	CASSYDTTTYGYTF
14	.	TRBJ2-7	TRBV29-1	CSVRTSGRSHEQYF
16	.	TRBJ2-3	TRBV9	CASSLGTSGGASTQYF
17	.	TRBJ2-1	TRBV5-1	CASSLASLAGDANEQFF
17	.	TRBJ2-1	TRBV5-4	CASSFLHSSGYNNEQFF
15	.	TRBJ2-2	TRBV5-4	CASSPSRGYTGELFF